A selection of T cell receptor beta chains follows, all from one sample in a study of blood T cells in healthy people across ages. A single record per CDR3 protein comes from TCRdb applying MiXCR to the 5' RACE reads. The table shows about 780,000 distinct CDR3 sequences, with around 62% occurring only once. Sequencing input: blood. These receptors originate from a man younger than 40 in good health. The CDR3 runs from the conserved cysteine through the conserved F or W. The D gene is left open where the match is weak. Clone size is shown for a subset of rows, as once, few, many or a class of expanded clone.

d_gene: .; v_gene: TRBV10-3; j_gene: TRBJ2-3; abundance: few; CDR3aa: CAIEDTDTQYF; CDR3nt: TGTGCCATCGAAGACACAGATACGCAGTATTTT
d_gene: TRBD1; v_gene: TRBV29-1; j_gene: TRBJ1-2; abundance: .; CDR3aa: CSVEGSWTGGGYGYTF; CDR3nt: TGCAGCGTTGAAGGATCGTGGACAGGGGGCGGCTATGGCTACACCTTC
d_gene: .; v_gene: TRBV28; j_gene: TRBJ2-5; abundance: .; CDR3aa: CASSFLGGTQETQYF; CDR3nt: TGTGCCAGCAGTTTTTTAGGGGGGACCCAAGAGACCCAGTACTTC
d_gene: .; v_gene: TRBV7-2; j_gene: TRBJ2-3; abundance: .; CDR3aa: CATSSYGGPSDTQYF; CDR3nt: TGTGCCACCAGCAGCTACGGGGGGCCGTCAGATACGCAGTATTTT
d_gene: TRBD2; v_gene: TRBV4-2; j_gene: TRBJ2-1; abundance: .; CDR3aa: CASSQGLGGGAYNEQFF; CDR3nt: TGTGCCAGCAGCCAAGGATTAGGCGGGGGGGCCTACAATGAGCAGTTCTTC
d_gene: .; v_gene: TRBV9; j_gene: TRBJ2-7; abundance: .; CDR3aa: CASSVGPDKDYEQYF; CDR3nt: TGTGCCAGCAGCGTAGGTCCGGACAAAGACTACGAGCAGTACTTC
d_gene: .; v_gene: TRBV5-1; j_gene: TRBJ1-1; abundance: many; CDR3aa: CASSLRAEMNTEAFF; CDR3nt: TGCGCCAGCAGCTTGAGGGCAGAAATGAACACTGAAGCTTTCTTT
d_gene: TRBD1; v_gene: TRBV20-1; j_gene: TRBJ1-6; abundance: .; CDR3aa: CSAEDRANSPLHF; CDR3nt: TGCAGTGCTGAGGACAGGGCTAATTCACCCCTCCACTTT
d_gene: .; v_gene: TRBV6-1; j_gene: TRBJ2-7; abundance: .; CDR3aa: CASGMIYEQYF; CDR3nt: TGTGCCAGCGGGATGATCTACGAGCAGTACTTC
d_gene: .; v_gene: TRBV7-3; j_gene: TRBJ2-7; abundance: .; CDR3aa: CASSWGGASYEQYF; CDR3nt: TGTGCCAGCAGCTGGGGTGGGGCGTCCTACGAGCAGTACTTC
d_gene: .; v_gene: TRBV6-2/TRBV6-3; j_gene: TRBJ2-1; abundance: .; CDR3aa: CASSYSGGGGAYNEQFF; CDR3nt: TGTGCCAGCAGTTACTCGGGCGGGGGCGGCGCCTACAATGAGCAGTTCTTC
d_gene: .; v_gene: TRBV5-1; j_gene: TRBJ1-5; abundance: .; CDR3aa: CASSLACSNQPQHF; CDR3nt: TGCGCCAGCAGCTTGGCCTGTAGCAATCAGCCCCAGCATTTT
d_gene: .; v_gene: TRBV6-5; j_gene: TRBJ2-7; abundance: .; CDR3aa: CASSYSYSYEQYF; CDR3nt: TGTGCCAGCAGTTACTCGTACTCCTACGAGCAGTACTTC
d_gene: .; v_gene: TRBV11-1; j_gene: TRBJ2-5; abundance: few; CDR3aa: CASSLGPHNPETQYF; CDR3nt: TGTGCCAGCAGCTTGGGACCTCACAACCCGGAGACCCAGTACTTC
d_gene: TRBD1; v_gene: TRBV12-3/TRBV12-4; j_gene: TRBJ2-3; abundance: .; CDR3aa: CASSFSGGATDTQYF; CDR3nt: TGTGCCAGCAGTTTTTCAGGGGGCGCCACAGATACGCAGTATTTT
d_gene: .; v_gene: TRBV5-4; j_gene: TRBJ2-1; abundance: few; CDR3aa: CASSSGSYNEQFF; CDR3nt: TGTGCCAGCAGCAGTGGGTCCTACAATGAGCAGTTCTTC
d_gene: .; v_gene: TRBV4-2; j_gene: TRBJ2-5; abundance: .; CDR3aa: CASSQGQRGLQETRYF; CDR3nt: TGTGCCAGCAGCCAAGGTCAACGGGGTCTCCAAGAGACCCGGTACTTC
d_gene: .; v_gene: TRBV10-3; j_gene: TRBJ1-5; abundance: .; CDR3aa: CAISESLAVQGEGQPQHF; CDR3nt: TGTGCCATCAGTGAGTCCCTAGCTGTGCAGGGCGAGGGTCAGCCCCAGCATTTT
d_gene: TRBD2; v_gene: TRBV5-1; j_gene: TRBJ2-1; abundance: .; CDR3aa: CASSPSGLAGGYNEQFF; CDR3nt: TGCGCCAGCAGCCCGTCTGGGCTAGCGGGGGGATACAATGAGCAGTTCTTC
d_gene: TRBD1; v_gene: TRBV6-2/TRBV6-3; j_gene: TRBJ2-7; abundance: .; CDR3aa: CASSLARDRPSYEQYF; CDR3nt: TGTGCCAGCAGTTTAGCACGGGACAGACCCTCCTACGAGCAGTACTTC
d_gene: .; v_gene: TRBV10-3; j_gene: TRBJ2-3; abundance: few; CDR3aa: CAISNTGTFTDTQYF; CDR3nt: TGTGCCATCAGTAATACAGGGACCTTCACAGATACGCAGTATTTT
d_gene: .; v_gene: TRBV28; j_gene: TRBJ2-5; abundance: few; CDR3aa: CASSFTGDRETQYF; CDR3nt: TGTGCCAGCAGTTTTACGGGGGACCGGGAGACCCAGTACTTC
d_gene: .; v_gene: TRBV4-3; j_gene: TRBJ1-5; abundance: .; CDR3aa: CASSQVLANQPQHF; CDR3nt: TGCGCCAGCAGCCAAGTGCTGGCCAATCAGCCCCAGCATTTT
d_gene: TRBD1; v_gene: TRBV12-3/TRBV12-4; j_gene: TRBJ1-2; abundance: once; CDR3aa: CASSSRGTGYGYTF; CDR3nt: TGTGCCAGCAGTTCTAGAGGGACAGGCTATGGCTACACCTTC
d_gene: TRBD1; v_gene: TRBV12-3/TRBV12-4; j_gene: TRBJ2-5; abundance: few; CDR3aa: CASRWTGKETQYF; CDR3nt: TGTGCCAGCAGGTGGACAGGGAAAGAGACCCAGTACTTC
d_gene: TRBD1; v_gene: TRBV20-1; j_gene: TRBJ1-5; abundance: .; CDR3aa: CSARAAGTGNQPQHF; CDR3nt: TGCAGTGCTAGAGCAGCCGGGACAGGGAATCAGCCCCAGCATTTT
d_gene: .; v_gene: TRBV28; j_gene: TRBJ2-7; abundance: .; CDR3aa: CASSLDFEQYF; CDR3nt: TGTGCCAGCAGTTTGGACTTCGAGCAGTACTTC
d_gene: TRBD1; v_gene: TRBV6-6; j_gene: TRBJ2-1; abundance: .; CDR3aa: CASSYWPQGDEQFF; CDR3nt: TGTGCCAGCAGTTACTGGCCCCAGGGGGATGAGCAGTTCTTC
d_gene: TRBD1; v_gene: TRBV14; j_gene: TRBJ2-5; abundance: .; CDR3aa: CASSQSGRGREETQYF; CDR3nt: TGTGCCAGCAGCCAATCCGGAAGGGGGCGAGAAGAGACCCAGTACTTC
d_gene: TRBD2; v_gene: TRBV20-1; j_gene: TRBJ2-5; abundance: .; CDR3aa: CSANRAGDRYETQYF; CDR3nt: TGCAGTGCTAATCGGGCGGGGGATCGGTATGAGACCCAGTACTTC
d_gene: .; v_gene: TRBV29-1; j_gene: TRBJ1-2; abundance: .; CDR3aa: CSVAGNYGYTF; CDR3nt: TGCAGCGTTGCAGGAAACTATGGCTACACCTTC
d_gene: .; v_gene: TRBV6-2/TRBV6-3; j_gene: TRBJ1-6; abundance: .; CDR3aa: CASSYSAGPEPLHF; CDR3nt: TGTGCCAGCAGTTACTCCGCAGGGCCTGAGCCCCTCCACTTT
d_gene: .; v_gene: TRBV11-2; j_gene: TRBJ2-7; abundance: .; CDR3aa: CASSLEPSHEQYF; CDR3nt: TGTGCCAGCAGCTTAGAGCCCTCTCACGAGCAGTACTTC
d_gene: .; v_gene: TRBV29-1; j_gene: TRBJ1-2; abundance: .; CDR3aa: CSVLDRNRAGYGYTF; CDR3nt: TGCAGCGTCCTGGATCGAAACAGGGCAGGGTATGGCTACACCTTC
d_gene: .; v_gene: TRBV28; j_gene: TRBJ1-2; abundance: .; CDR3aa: CASSSPGQHYGYTF; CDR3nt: TGTGCCAGCAGTTCCCCGGGGCAGCACTATGGCTACACCTTC
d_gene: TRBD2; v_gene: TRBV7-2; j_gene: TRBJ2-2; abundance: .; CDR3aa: CASSSDRLARYTGELFF; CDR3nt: TGTGCCAGCAGCTCAGATAGACTAGCGCGGTACACCGGGGAGCTGTTTTTT
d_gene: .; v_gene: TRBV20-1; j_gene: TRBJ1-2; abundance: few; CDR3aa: CSASNPANYGYTF; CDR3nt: TGCAGTGCTAGCAATCCGGCCAACTATGGCTACACCTTC
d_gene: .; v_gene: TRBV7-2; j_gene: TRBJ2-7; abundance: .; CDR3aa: CASSLMSSYEQYF; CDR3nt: TGTGCCAGCAGCTTAATGTCCAGCTACGAGCAGTACTTC
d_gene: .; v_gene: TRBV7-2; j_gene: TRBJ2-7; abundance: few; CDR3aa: CASSSTVAYEQYF; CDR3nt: TGTGCCAGCAGCTCGACGGTCGCCTACGAGCAGTACTTC
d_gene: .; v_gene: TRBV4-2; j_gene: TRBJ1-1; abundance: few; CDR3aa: CASSQAWSMNTEAFF; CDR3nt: TGTGCCAGCAGCCAAGCTTGGTCAATGAACACTGAAGCTTTCTTT
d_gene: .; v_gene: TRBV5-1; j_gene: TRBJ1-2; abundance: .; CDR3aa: CASSLAGGRNYGYTF; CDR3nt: TGCGCCAGCAGCTTGGCTGGAGGACGGAACTATGGCTACACCTTC
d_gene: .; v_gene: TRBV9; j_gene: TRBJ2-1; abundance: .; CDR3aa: CASSVAGSKNEQFF; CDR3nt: TGTGCCAGCAGCGTAGCCGGCAGTAAAAATGAGCAGTTCTTC
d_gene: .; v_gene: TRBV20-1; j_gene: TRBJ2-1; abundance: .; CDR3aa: CSATTVVEQFF; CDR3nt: TGCAGTGCTACAACTGTTGTGGAGCAGTTCTTC
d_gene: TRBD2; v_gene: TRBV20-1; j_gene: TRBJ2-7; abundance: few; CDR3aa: CSARRLAGGLDEQYF; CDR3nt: TGCAGTGCTAGACGTCTAGCGGGGGGGCTTGACGAGCAGTACTTC
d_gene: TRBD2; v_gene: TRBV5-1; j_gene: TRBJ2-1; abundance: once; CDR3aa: CASSFQGTSGGLYNEQFF; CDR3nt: TGCGCCAGCAGCTTCCAGGGGACTAGCGGGGGCCTCTACAATGAGCAGTTCTTC
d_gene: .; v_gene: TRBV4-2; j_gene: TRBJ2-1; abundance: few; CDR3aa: CASSQDGGANYNEQFF; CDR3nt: TGTGCCAGCAGCCAAGACGGAGGGGCCAATTACAATGAGCAGTTCTTC
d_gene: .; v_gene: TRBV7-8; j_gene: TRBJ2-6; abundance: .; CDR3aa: CASSKRVLGQVPSGANVLTF; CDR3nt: TGTGCCAGCAGCAAGAGGGTTTTGGGCCAGGTGCCCTCTGGGGCCAACGTCCTGACTTTC
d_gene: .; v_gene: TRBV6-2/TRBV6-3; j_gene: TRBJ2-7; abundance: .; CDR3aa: CASSYPGLPYEQYF; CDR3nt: TGTGCCAGCAGTTACCCGGGCCTCCCCTACGAGCAGTACTTC
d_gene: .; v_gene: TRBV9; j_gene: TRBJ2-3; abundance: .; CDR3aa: CASSSRPILGTDTQYF; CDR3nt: TGTGCCAGCAGCTCCCGTCCAATCCTAGGGACAGATACGCAGTATTTT